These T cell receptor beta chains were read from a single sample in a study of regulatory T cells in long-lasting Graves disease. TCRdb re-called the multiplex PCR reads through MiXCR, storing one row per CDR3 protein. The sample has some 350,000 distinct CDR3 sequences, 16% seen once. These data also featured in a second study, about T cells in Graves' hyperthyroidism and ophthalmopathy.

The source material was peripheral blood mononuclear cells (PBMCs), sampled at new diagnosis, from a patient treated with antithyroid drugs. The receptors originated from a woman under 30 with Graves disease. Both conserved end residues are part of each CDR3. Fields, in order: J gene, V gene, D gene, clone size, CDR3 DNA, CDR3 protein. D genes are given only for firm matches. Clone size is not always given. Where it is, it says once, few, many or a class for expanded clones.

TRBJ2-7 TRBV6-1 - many TGTGCCGCCCGCGGCAGGCTAGCGACCTCCAACGAGCAGTACTTC CAARGRLATSNEQYF
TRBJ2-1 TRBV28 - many TGTGCCAGCAGGGGGGGAGGTGTCGGTGAGCAGTTCTTC CASRGGGVGEQFF
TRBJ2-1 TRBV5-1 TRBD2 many TGCGCCAGCAGCTTGGGTAGCGGGAGCGGGGATGAGCAGTTCTTC CASSLGSGSGDEQFF
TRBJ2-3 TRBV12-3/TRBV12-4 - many TGTGCCAGCAGTTTTCAGGTTAGCGATACGCAGTATTTT CASSFQVSDTQYF
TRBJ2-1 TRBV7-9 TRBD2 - TGTGCCAGCAGCCCCGGGAGGCTAGCCTACAATGAGCAGTTCTTC CASSPGRLAYNEQFF
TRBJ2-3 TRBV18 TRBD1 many TGTGCCAGCTCACCGCCTGGGACAGGGGGCGCTACGCAGTATTTT CASSPPGTGGATQYF
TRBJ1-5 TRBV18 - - TGTGCCAGCTCACGGGACGGGGGCAATCAGCCCCAGCATTTT CASSRDGGNQPQHF
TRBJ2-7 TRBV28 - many TGTGCCAGCAGTTTGGGCTGGCCAAAAACCTACGAGCAGTACTTC CASSLGWPKTYEQYF
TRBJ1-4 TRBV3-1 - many TGTGCCAGCAGCCAAGTGGAGGGGCGAGGGGAAAAACTGTTTTTT CASSQVEGRGEKLFF
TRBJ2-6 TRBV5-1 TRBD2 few TGCGCCAGCAGCGGATGGGGTGAACTAGCGGGAGGAGCTGGGGCCAACGTCCTGACTTTC CASSGWGELAGGAGANVLTF
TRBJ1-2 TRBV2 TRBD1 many TGTGCCAGCAGCGGGACAGGGGAATATGGCTACACCTTC CASSGTGEYGYTF
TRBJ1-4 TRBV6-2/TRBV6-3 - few TGTGCCAGCGGGGTTGAAAAACTGTTTTTT CASGVEKLFF
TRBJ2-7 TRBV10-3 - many TGTGCCATCAGAGAGACAGCCTCCTACGAGCAGTACTTC CAIRETASYEQYF
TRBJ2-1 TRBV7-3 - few TGTGCCAGCAGCCCCGGACAGTCAGTGAATGAGCAGTTCTTC CASSPGQSVNEQFF
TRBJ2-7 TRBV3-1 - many TGTGCCAGCAGCCAAGTACAGGGCTACGAGCAGTACTTC CASSQVQGYEQYF
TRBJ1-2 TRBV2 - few TGTGCCAGCAGCGAGGGGCAGGCGCTCGGTGGCTACACCTTC CASSEGQALGGYTF
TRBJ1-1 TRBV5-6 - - TGTGCCAGCAGCTTATATTCGTATGGGCGGGTTGAAGCTTTCTTT CASSLYSYGRVEAFF
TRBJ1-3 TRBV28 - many TGTGCCAGCAGTTGGTCTGGAAACACCATATATTTT CASSWSGNTIYF
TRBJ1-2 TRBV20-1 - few TGCAGTGCTAGGCATACAGGGCAGATTAACTATGGCTACACCTTC CSARHTGQINYGYTF
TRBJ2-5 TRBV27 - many TGTGCCAGCTCCGCAGGGAAACCCCAAGAGACCCAGTACTTC CASSAGKPQETQYF
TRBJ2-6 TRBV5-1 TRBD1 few TGCGCCAGCGGCTCTGGACAGGGGAACTCTGGGGCCAACGTCCTGACTTTC CASGSGQGNSGANVLTF
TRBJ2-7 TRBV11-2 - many TGTGCCAGCAGCACGGGACCGGGACTCTCCTACGAGCAGTACTTC CASSTGPGLSYEQYF
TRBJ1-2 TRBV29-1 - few TGCAGCCCCGCGGGTCAGGGGTTGGTAGATGGCTACACCTTC CSPAGQGLVDGYTF
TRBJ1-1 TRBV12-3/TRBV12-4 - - TGTGCCAGCAGACAGCAGGGCTCGGATCCTGAAGCTTTCTTT CASRQQGSDPEAFF
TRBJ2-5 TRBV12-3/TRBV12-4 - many TGTGCCAGCAGTTTTGTGAGTGGAGAGACCCAGTACTTC CASSFVSGETQYF
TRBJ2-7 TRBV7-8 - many TGTGCCAGCAGCTTAGCTACGGGGGCGCGGCACGAGCAGTACTTC CASSLATGARHEQYF
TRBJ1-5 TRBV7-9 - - TGTGCCAGCAGCTTAGGACACATGCAGCCCCAGCATTTT CASSLGHMQPQHF
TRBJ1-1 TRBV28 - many TGTGCCAGCTCTCTACTAGGGGCGAACACTGAAGCTTTCTTT CASSLLGANTEAFF
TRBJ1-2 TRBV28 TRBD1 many TGTGCCAGCAGTTCAGCATCCGGGACAGGTCTATGGGGCTACACCTTC CASSSASGTGLWGYTF
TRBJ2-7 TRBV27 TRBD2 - TGTGCCAGCAGTTTAGTCACCCTAGCGGGAGTAAGGGAGCAGTACTTC CASSLVTLAGVREQYF
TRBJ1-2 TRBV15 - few TGTGCCACCAGCCCCCGTCAGGGGACGCGATGGGGCTACACCTTC CATSPRQGTRWGYTF
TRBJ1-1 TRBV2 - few TGTGCCAGCAGTGCCGCCGGGTACTCTGAAGCTTTCTTT CASSAAGYSEAFF
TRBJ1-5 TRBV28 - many TGTGCCAGCAGTTTATTGGGAGTTAAGAGCAATCAGCCCCAGCATTTT CASSLLGVKSNQPQHF
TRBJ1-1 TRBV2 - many TGTGCCAGCAGGTGGTGGCAACCCAATGAAGCTTTCTTT CASRWWQPNEAFF
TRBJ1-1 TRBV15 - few TGTGCCACCGCACGCGACGGGACAAGTACTGAAGCTTTCTTT CATARDGTSTEAFF
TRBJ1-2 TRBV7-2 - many TGTGCCAGCAGCTTATTATTGTGGGTTATGGATGGCTACACCTTC CASSLLLWVMDGYTF
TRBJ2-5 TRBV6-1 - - TGTGCCAGCACTCCACCACCTGGGTTGTGGCAAGAGACCCAGTACTTC CASTPPPGLWQETQYF
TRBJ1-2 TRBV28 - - TGTGCCAGCAGTTCAGGGGTCGGTAGTGGCTACACCTTC CASSSGVGSGYTF
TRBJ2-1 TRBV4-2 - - TGTGCCAGCAGCCAAGTTATGGGATACAATGAGCAGTTCTTC CASSQVMGYNEQFF
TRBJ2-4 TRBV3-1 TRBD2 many TGTGCCAGCAGCCAAGATCCCGGTAGCGGGAGGGCCAACATTCAGTACTTC CASSQDPGSGRANIQYF
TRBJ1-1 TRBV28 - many TGTGCCAGCACCATTCATGGGAGGGACGGGGGGGCTTTCTTT CASTIHGRDGGAFF
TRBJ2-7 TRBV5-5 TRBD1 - TGTGCCAGCAGCCGGTCCGGGACAGGGAACTACGAGCAGTACTTC CASSRSGTGNYEQYF
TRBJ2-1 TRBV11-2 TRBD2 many TGTGCCAGCAGCTTAGGTGTTAGCGGGACTTTCGATGAGCAGTTCTTC CASSLGVSGTFDEQFF
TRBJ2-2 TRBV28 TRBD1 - TGTGCCAGCAGTTTCCCCGTCCTTTTGGACAGGGAGAACACCGGGGAGCTGTTTTTT CASSFPVLLDRENTGELFF
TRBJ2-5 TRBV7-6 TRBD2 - TGTGCCAGCAGCTCCCGGACTAGCGGGGGGGCAGTGGGCCAAGAGACCCAGTACTTC CASSSRTSGGAVGQETQYF
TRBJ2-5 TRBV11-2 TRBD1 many TGTGCCAGCAGCTTAGAGGGGACAGGGAAAGAGACCCAGTACTTC CASSLEGTGKETQYF
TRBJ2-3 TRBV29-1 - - TGCAGCGTTGTGCTCTTGTTGACTAGCACAGATACGCAGTATTTT CSVVLLLTSTDTQYF
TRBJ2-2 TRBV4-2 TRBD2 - TGTGCCAGCAGCCAAGATCATAATAGCGGGAGTGGAGTAATGGCCGGGGAGCTGTTTTTT CASSQDHNSGSGVMAGELFF
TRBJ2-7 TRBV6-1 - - TGTGCCAGCAGTGAAGTAGGCCCAGGGGACGAGCAGTACTTC CASSEVGPGDEQYF
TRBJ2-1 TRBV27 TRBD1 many TGTGCCAGCAGACAGGGGGCAGTTGAGCAGTTCTTC CASRQGAVEQFF
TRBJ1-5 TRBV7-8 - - TGTGCCAGCAGCGCCTCCCGGGGACCGAATCAGCCCCAGCATTTT CASSASRGPNQPQHF
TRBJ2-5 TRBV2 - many TGTGCCAGCTCATCCCGTCAGGGATGGGCGACCCAGTACTTC CASSSRQGWATQYF
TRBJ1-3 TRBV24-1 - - TGTGCCACCAGTGGGGGTCGGGGGAGTGGAAACACCATATATTTT CATSGGRGSGNTIYF
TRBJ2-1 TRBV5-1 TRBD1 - TGCGCCAGCAGCCTGGACGCCGGGACAGGGCACAATGAGCAGTTCTTC CASSLDAGTGHNEQFF
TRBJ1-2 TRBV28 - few TGTGCCAGCATTTTCAAGGGATCGGGCCATGGCTACACCTTC CASIFKGSGHGYTF
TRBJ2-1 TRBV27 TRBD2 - TGTGCCAGCAGTGTATTTAGCGGGAATCGGGATGAGCAGTTCTTC CASSVFSGNRDEQFF
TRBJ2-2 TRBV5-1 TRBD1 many TGCGCCAGCAGCTTTTCCGACAGGGGGACCGGGGAGCTGTTTTTT CASSFSDRGTGELFF
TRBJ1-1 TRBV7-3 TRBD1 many TGTGCCAGCAGTTCACAGGGGATGAACACTGAAGCTTTCTTT CASSSQGMNTEAFF
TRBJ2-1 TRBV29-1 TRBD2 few TGCAGCGTTGCGACTAGCTTCGGATTTGTCGATGAGCAGTTCTTC CSVATSFGFVDEQFF